These 10 T cell receptor beta chains were all obtained from the same sample, sequenced in a study of blood T cell repertoires in COVID-19. Some clones are missing from TCRdb's copy, which holds only in-frame ones; the method was immunoSEQ multiplex PCR. The sample has some 130,000 clones, 85% to 90% seen once; the top ten hold around 4.5%. The sample was peripheral blood. These receptors originate from a man between 60 and 70 years old with COVID-19, enrolled during active disease.

The chain recombines TRBV6-2 or TRBV6-3 with TRBJ1-5, with a possible D match to TRBD1 (5 bases). V lost 2 bases and J 2 bases, leaving 10 bases between the germline ends. CDR1 and CDR2 (germline): MNHEY, SVGEGT. The CDR3 covers 15 residues. Written as DNA, the CDR3 is TGTGCCAGCAGTTACGGGGGGACGGGCAATCAGCCCCAGCATTTT. Encoded protein: CASSYGGTGNQPQHF.

This chain joins TRBV5-1 and TRBJ2-3, with TRBD1 matching 7 bases. Germline V CDR1 and CDR2: SGHRS, YFSETQ. With V trimmed by 1 base and J by 3 bases, 5 bases remained unmatched. The CDR3 runs to 15 residues. This chain's CDR3 is CASSLPPGGTDTQYF. CDR3 bases: TGCGCCAGCAGCTTGCCGCCAGGGGGTACAGATACGCAGTATTTT.

The chain's CDR3 is CAQGGTDQPQHF. Here the CDR3 DNA reads TGTGCCCAGGGGGGTACCGATCAGCCCCAGCATTTT. V is TRBV2 and J is TRBJ1-5, with 7 nucleotides matching TRBD1. The CDR3 runs 12 residues. V lost 11 bases, J lost 5 bases, and 6 bases stayed unmatched. The germline CDR1 and CDR2 sequences are SNHLY and FYNNEI. The entire variable domain, with the rest obtained from reference TRBV2 and TRBJ1-5, is as follows: EPEVTQTPSHQVTQMGQEVILRCVPISNHLYFYWYRQILGQKVEFLVSFYNNEISEKSEIFDDQFSVERPDGSNFTLKIRSTKLEDSAMYFCAQGGTDQPQHFGDGTRLSIL.

The chain is built from TRBV6-1 and TRBJ1-5; D is unclear. Deletions cut 1 base from V and 0 bases from J, with 16 bases between. The CDR3 is 18 residues long. CDR1 is MNHNS, CDR2 SASEGT, per germline. For the CDR3, the DNA is TGTGCCAGCAGTGAAGGGAGGATTTGGCAGGATAGCAATCAGCCCCAGCATTTT. It translates to CASSEGRIWQDSNQPQHF.

CDR3 nucleotide sequence: TGCAGCGTTGGATACAGGGGAGAGACCCAGTACTTC. This gives the protein CSVGYRGETQYF. The chain carries TRBV29-1 and TRBJ2-5; 7 nucleotides agree with TRBD1. The V gene's germline CDR1 is SQVTM and CDR2 ANQGSEA. This CDR3 comprises 12 residues. V was pared by 4 bases and J by 4 bases, with 3 bases of the junction left unmatched.

DNA of the CDR3: TGTGCCAGCAGCTTGGCCTTGGGCACGAACACTGAAGCTTTCTTT. This encodes CASSLALGTNTEAFF. The chain joins TRBV5-4 to TRBJ1-1; D is ambiguous. Germline CDR1 and CDR2: SGHNT and YYREEE (reference sequence). V lost 0 bases and J 1 base, leaving 10 bases between the germline ends. The CDR3 is 15 amino acids.

The chain uses TRBV13 and TRBJ1-3; weak D call: TRBD1 (6 bases). CDR3 length: 13 amino acids. The V gene lost 4 bases and the J gene lost 5 bases, with 9 bases spanning the gap. Germline lookup yields CDR1 PRHDT and CDR2 FYEKMQ (reference sequence). The CDR3 DNA reads TGTGCCAGCAGCTCCCAGGGGAGAAACACCATATATTTT. Translation gives CASSSQGRNTIYF.

The chain links TRBV5-1 to TRBJ1-2; 9 bases fit TRBD1. This CDR3 has 15 residues. Germline assignment: CDR1 SGHRS and CDR2 YFSETQ. The V gene end was trimmed by 2 bases and the J gene end by 4 bases; junction bases not matched to a gene: 6. In DNA form, the CDR3 reads TGCGCCAGCAGCTTAGGGACAGGGACCCTCTATGGCTACACCTTC. Translation gives CASSLGTGTLYGYTF. Looking up the rest from reference TRBV5-1 and TRBJ1-2 gives the full variable domain: KAGVTQTPRYLIKTRGQQVTLSCSPISGHRSVSWYQQTPGQGLQFLFEYFSETQRNKGNFPGRFSGRQFSNSRSEMNVSTLELGDSALYLCASSLGTGTLYGYTFGSGTRLTVV.

The chain couples TRBV4-1 to TRBJ1-5; D call uncertain. The CDR3 loop spans 17 amino acids. Trimming cost V 1 base and J 5 bases, with 18 bases left between them. Germline V gene data show CDR1 as MGHRA and CDR2 as YSYEKL. The DNA of the CDR3 is TGCGCCAGCAGCCAAGTCCAGATAGCGGATGGGGATCAGCCCCAGCATTTT. This sequence encodes CASSQVQIADGDQPQHF.

This chain links TRBV4-3 with TRBJ2-7, with D perhaps matching TRBD1 (5 bases). V lost 1 base and J 5 bases, leaving 15 bases between the germline ends. Germline loops: CDR1 LGHNA, CDR2 YSLEER. The CDR3 has 15 residues. DNA of the CDR3: TGCGCCAGCAGCCAAGTGGGCAGGGCAACTAACGAGCAGTACTTC. Residues: CASSQVGRATNEQYF.